A selection of T cell receptor beta chains follows, all from one sample in a study of response to subunit inactivated influenza vaccine. TCRdb redid the calling of the RT-PCR reads with MiXCR, one entry per CDR3 protein. The sample yields about 500,000 distinct CDR3 sequences, approximately 15% seen once. This specimen was CD4+ T cells sorted from PBMCs, taken approximately 25 months after vaccination. Source of these receptors: a man between 50 and 70 years old who received an inactivated influenza vaccine. CDR3s include the opening cysteine and the closing phenylalanine or tryptophan. Each record gives: CDR3 length, V gene, D gene, clone size, J gene, CDR3 protein, CDR3 DNA. D genes are given only for firm matches. Clone size appears in some rows only: once, few, many, or a class for an expanded clone.

CDR3 length: 15
V gene: TRBV20-1
D gene: -
clone size: many
J gene: TRBJ2-7
CDR3 protein: CSAREIGRAAYEQYF
CDR3 DNA: TGCAGTGCTAGAGAAATCGGCAGGGCGGCCTACGAGCAGTACTTC

CDR3 length: 17
V gene: TRBV10-3
D gene: TRBD1
clone size: -
J gene: TRBJ1-1
CDR3 protein: CAITSGQGARMNTEAFF
CDR3 DNA: TGTGCCATCACATCTGGACAGGGAGCTCGCATGAACACTGAAGCTTTCTTT

CDR3 length: 15
V gene: TRBV30
D gene: TRBD1
clone size: -
J gene: TRBJ2-1
CDR3 protein: CAWSGLWDRGNEQFF
CDR3 DNA: TGTGCCTGGAGTGGACTTTGGGACAGGGGCAATGAGCAGTTCTTC

CDR3 length: 14
V gene: TRBV29-1
D gene: -
clone size: few
J gene: TRBJ2-1
CDR3 protein: CSVDSAPAYNEQFF
CDR3 DNA: TGCAGCGTTGACTCGGCTCCAGCCTACAATGAGCAGTTCTTC

CDR3 length: 14
V gene: TRBV4-3
D gene: TRBD1
clone size: many
J gene: TRBJ1-4
CDR3 protein: CASSQGQGGEKLFF
CDR3 DNA: TGTGCCAGCAGCCAGGGACAGGGTGGCGAAAAACTGTTTTTT

CDR3 length: 16
V gene: TRBV6-1
D gene: -
clone size: few
J gene: TRBJ2-3
CDR3 protein: CASGGVRGSISDTQYF
CDR3 DNA: TGTGCCAGCGGTGGCGTCAGGGGTAGCATTTCAGATACGCAGTATTTT

CDR3 length: 14
V gene: TRBV18
D gene: TRBD2
clone size: -
J gene: TRBJ2-5
CDR3 protein: CASSPSGTGETQYF
CDR3 DNA: TGTGCCAGCTCACCAAGCGGGACCGGAGAGACCCAGTACTTC

CDR3 length: 17
V gene: TRBV5-1
D gene: TRBD1
clone size: -
J gene: TRBJ2-5
CDR3 protein: CASSYGYGQGIEETQYF
CDR3 DNA: TGCGCCAGCAGCTATGGGTATGGACAGGGGATTGAAGAGACCCAGTACTTC

CDR3 length: 14
V gene: TRBV11-2
D gene: -
clone size: -
J gene: TRBJ2-3
CDR3 protein: CASSPATPRDTQYF
CDR3 DNA: TGTGCCAGCAGCCCCGCGACCCCCCGGGATACGCAGTATTTT

CDR3 length: 15
V gene: TRBV9
D gene: -
clone size: few
J gene: TRBJ1-6
CDR3 protein: CASSATQGPYSPLHF
CDR3 DNA: TGTGCCAGCAGCGCAACACAGGGTCCCTATTCACCCCTCCACTTT

CDR3 length: 14
V gene: TRBV5-1
D gene: TRBD2
clone size: few
J gene: TRBJ2-7
CDR3 protein: CASRLAGDSYEQYF
CDR3 DNA: TGCGCCAGCAGGTTAGCGGGGGATTCCTACGAGCAGTACTTC

CDR3 length: 15
V gene: TRBV10-3
D gene: -
clone size: few
J gene: TRBJ2-3
CDR3 protein: CAISVGQGSSDTQYF
CDR3 DNA: TGTGCCATCAGTGTAGGGCAGGGGAGCTCAGATACGCAGTATTTT

CDR3 length: 16
V gene: TRBV4-1
D gene: -
clone size: few
J gene: TRBJ1-5
CDR3 protein: CASSRLWMGSNQPQHF
CDR3 DNA: TGCGCCAGCAGCCGGCTTTGGATGGGTAGCAATCAGCCCCAGCATTTT

CDR3 length: 12
V gene: TRBV12-3/TRBV12-4
D gene: TRBD1
clone size: -
J gene: TRBJ2-3
CDR3 protein: CASSTNRGTQYF
CDR3 DNA: TGTGCCAGCAGTACCAACAGGGGTACGCAGTATTTT

CDR3 length: 14
V gene: TRBV12-3/TRBV12-4
D gene: -
clone size: few
J gene: TRBJ2-7
CDR3 protein: CASSKDGFWYEQYF
CDR3 DNA: TGTGCCAGCAGTAAGGACGGTTTCTGGTACGAGCAGTACTTC

CDR3 length: 13
V gene: TRBV12-3/TRBV12-4
D gene: -
clone size: many
J gene: TRBJ2-5
CDR3 protein: CASSLKYQETQYF
CDR3 DNA: TGTGCCAGCAGTTTAAAGTACCAAGAGACCCAGTACTTC

CDR3 length: 17
V gene: TRBV4-3
D gene: TRBD2
clone size: many
J gene: TRBJ2-2
CDR3 protein: CASSPGLAGANTGELFF
CDR3 DNA: TGCGCCAGCAGCCCGGGACTAGCGGGCGCGAACACCGGGGAGCTGTTTTTT

CDR3 length: 15
V gene: TRBV5-1
D gene: TRBD2
clone size: many
J gene: TRBJ2-1
CDR3 protein: CASSFGTSGYNEQFF
CDR3 DNA: TGCGCCAGCAGCTTTGGGACTAGCGGTTACAATGAGCAGTTCTTC

CDR3 length: 13
V gene: TRBV20-1
D gene: -
clone size: -
J gene: TRBJ2-3
CDR3 protein: CSARLVTTDTQYF
CDR3 DNA: TGCAGTGCTAGATTGGTAACTACAGATACGCAGTATTTT

CDR3 length: 17
V gene: TRBV4-3
D gene: TRBD1
clone size: -
J gene: TRBJ1-6
CDR3 protein: CASSLIAQGQGNSPLHF
CDR3 DNA: TGCGCCAGCAGTCTTATAGCTCAGGGACAGGGCAATTCACCCCTCCACTTT

CDR3 length: 15
V gene: TRBV4-2
D gene: TRBD1
clone size: many
J gene: TRBJ2-2
CDR3 protein: CASSPTGANTGELFF
CDR3 DNA: TGTGCCAGCAGCCCGACAGGGGCGAACACCGGGGAGCTGTTTTTT

CDR3 length: 13
V gene: TRBV7-2
D gene: -
clone size: -
J gene: TRBJ2-3
CDR3 protein: CASSLTVADTQYF
CDR3 DNA: TGTGCCAGCAGCCTAACGGTGGCAGATACGCAGTATTTT